The 11 T cell receptor beta chains below come from one sample, sequenced in a study of regulatory dendritic cells for organ transplantation. For these receptors, no antigen is known. Allogeneic regulatory or mature dendritic cells were co-cultured for approximately 5 days with CFSE-labeled sorted T cells at 1:10. Profiling relied on immunoSEQ multiplex PCR, and the TCRdb table lists in-frame clones only, not all of them. Of roughly 9,300 clones listed, more than 70% are singletons. Sequences were obtained from memory CD4+ T cells from blood cultured with dendritic cells. The sample's subset: CD45RO+ memory T cells. All receptors come from a human donor in good health.

Comments on this clone: Different DNA sequences within this sample yield the same CDR3. The chain carries TRBV15 and TRBJ2-6; TRBD1 agrees at 7 bases. Losses at the gene ends were 0 bases for V and 2 bases for J; bases not matched to a gene: 4. The CDR3 is 17 amino acids. Per the germline V gene, CDR1 is LNHNV and CDR2 is YYDKDF (reference sequence). CDR3 nucleotide sequence: TGTGCCACCAGCAGAGATAGGGGGCCCACTGGGGCCAACGTCCTGACTTTC. Translation: CATSRDRGPTGANVLTF.

The chain couples TRBV6-7 to TRBJ1-2; possible D gene TRBD1, 6 bases. TRBV6-7 is placed among ORFs of uncertain function. Trimming removed 0 bases from V and 8 bases from J, with 13 bases in between. This CDR3 contains 14 residues. The CDR3 nucleotides read TGTGCCAGCAGTTACTCCTGGGGGCCCGGGGGCTACACCTTC. It translates to CASSYSWGPGGYTF.

The chain couples TRBV2 to TRBJ2-5; no definite D call. The germline V gene encodes CDR1 SNHLY and CDR2 FYNNEI. The CDR3 loop spans 11 amino acids. The V and J ends lost 8 bases and 5 bases respectively, with 9 bases between them. The CDR3 here is CASGSSETQYF. CDR3 in DNA: TGTGCCAGCGGATCGTCCGAGACCCAGTACTTC.

This clone was recorded only once. V is TRBV6-5 and J is TRBJ2-1, with D perhaps matching TRBD1 or TRBD2 (5 bases each). The CDR3 is 15 amino acids. The germline V gene has CDR1 MNHEY and CDR2 SVGAGI. V lost 5 bases and J lost 5, with 16 bases in between. The CDR3 sequence: CASSLLGTLNNEQFF. The DNA for the CDR3 is TGTGCCAGCAGTCTACTCGGGACGTTGAACAATGAGCAGTTCTTC.

The chain carries TRBV6-4 and TRBJ2-3; 13 bases align to TRBD2. Trimming cost V 2 bases and J 4 bases; bases outside gene matches: 0. Per germline, CDR1 MRHNA and CDR2 SNTAGT. CDR3 length equals 15 residues. The CDR3 is CASSDTSGGADTQYF. The CDR3 DNA follows: TGTGCCAGCAGTGACACTAGCGGGGGGGCAGATACGCAGTATTTT.

V and J are TRBV9 and TRBJ2-3; a possible D gene is TRBD1 (6 bases). This CDR3 comprises 15 residues. CDR1 and CDR2 (germline): SGDLS, YYNGEE. Trimming removed 1 base from V and 0 bases from J, with 9 bases in between. In DNA form, the CDR3 reads TGTGCCAGCAGCGTACGTGGGGGCAGCACAGATACGCAGTATTTT. This codes for CASSVRGGSTDTQYF.

The chain combines TRBV6-5 with TRBJ2-2, with D unclear. The germline V and J ends were trimmed by 0 bases and 5 bases, with 7 bases remaining between them. The CDR3 has 14 amino acids. Germline-derived CDR1 and CDR2 are MNHEY and SVGAGI. CDR3 in DNA: TGTGCCAGCAGTTACTCGTTCAGTACCGGGGAGCTGTTTTTT. This codes for CASSYSFSTGELFF.

V gene TRBV7-6 combines with J gene TRBJ1-1, with TRBD1 as a possible D gene (6 bases). V dropped 5 bases and J dropped 3 bases, with 10 bases sitting between them. The CDR3 has 13 amino acids. CDR1 SGHVS and CDR2 FNYEAQ come from the germline V gene. CDR3 loop: CASSEQGYTEAFF. CDR3 nucleotide sequence: TGTGCCAGCAGCGAACAGGGTTACACTGAAGCTTTCTTT.

The rearrangement joins TRBV28 to TRBJ2-1; 7 bases align to TRBD1. This CDR3 comprises 14 residues. The V gene's germline CDR1 is MDHEN and CDR2 SYDVKM. Germline trimming cut 6 bases from V and 1 base from J; bases unmatched to any gene: 3. The CDR3 DNA sequence: TGTGCCAGCAGGAGGGGGCCTTCCTACAATGAGCAGTTCTTC. Translation gives CASRRGPSYNEQFF.

This clone was seen only a few times. The chain employs TRBV19 and TRBJ1-3, with unresolved D. CDR3 size: 16 residues. Germline values: CDR1 LNHDA, CDR2 SQIVND (reference sequence). V lost 6 bases, J lost 0 bases, and 15 bases lay in between. The CDR3 DNA sequence: TGTGCCAGTAGATCGGACCGACGATTCTCTGGAAACACCATATATTTT. Translating gives CASRSDRRFSGNTIYF.

The gene calls are TRBV7-3 and TRBJ2-1; the D is unclear. The germline gives CDR1 SGHTA, CDR2 FQGTGA. The CDR3 is 15 residues long. With 3 bases removed from V and 5 bases from J, the gap between germline ends came to 14 bases. This chain's CDR3 is CASSLPGSRNNEQFF. The CDR3 DNA reads as TGTGCCAGCAGCTTGCCCGGATCTCGCAACAATGAGCAGTTCTTC.